This note documents a single TCR beta chain sequence. Its antigen remains unknown. The data stem from a study of T cells in localized non-small cell lung cancer. The CDR3 totals 13 residues. Germline V gene data show CDR1 as SNHLY and CDR2 as FYNNEI. Deletions cut 1 base from V and 4 bases from J, with 5 bases between. TCRdb's table, derived via immunoSEQ multiplex PCR, lists solely in-frame clones and lacks some. The sample records tens of thousands of clones, 85% to 90% being singletons. Findings and caveats of the study: Of the tissues analyzed, uninvolved adjacent lung showed maximal T cell clonality, greater than tumor. The appearance of a median about 62 of the top 100 tumor clones was seen in adjacent lung. Elevated blood T cell density was associated with longer overall survival.

The source is an older male donor with stage III lung adenocarcinoma. The chain employs TRBV2 and TRBJ1-5; D not certain. This specimen was peripheral blood, taken before any cancer treatment. CDR3 nucleotide sequence: TGTGCCAGCAGTGAAGACACGAATCAGCCCCAGCATTTT. Translating it yields CASSEDTNQPQHF.